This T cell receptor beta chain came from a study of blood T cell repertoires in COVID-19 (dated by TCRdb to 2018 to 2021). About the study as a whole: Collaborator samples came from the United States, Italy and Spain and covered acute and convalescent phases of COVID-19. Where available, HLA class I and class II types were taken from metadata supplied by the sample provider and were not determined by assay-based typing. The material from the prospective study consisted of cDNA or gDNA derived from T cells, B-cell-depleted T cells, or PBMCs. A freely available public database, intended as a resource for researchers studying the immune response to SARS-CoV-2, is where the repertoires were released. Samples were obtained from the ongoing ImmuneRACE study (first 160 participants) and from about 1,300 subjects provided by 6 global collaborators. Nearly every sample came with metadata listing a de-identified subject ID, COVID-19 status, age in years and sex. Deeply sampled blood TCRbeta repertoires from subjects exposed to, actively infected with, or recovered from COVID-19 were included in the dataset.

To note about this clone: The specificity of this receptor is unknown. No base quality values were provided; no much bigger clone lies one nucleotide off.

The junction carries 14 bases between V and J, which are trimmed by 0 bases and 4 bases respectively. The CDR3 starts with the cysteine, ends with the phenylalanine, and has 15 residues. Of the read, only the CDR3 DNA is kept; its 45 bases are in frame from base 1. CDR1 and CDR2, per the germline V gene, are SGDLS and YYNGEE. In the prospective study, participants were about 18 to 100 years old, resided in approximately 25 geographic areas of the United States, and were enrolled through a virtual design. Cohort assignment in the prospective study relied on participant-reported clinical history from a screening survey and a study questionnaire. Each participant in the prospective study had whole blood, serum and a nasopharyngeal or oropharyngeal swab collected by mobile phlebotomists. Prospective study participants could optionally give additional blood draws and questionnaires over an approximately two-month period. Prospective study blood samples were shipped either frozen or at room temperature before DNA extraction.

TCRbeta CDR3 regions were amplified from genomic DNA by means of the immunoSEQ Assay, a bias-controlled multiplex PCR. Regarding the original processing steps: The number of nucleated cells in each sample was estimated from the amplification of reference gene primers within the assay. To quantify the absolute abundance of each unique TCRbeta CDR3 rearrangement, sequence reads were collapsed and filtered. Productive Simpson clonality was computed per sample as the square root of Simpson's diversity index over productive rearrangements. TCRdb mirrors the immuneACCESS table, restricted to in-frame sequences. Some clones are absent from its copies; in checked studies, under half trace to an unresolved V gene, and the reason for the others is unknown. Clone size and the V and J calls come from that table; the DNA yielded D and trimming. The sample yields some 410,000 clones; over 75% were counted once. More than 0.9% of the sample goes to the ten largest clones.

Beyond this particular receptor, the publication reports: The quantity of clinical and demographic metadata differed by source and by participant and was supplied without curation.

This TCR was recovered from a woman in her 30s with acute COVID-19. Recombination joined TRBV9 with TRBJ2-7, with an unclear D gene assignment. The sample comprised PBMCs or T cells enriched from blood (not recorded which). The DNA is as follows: TGTGCCAGCAGCGTAGAACCGGCGGATTGGTACGAGCAGTACTTC. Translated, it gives CASSVEPADWYEQYF.